The TCR beta chain described here comes from a study of blood T cell repertoires in COVID-19. Background on the study: Collection of acute and convalescent COVID-19 samples took place in the United States, Italy and Spain.

Per the original data handling: Reference gene primer amplification in the assay estimated nucleated cell counts. Method: immunoSEQ multiplex PCR; TCRdb's copy keeps in-frame clones and lacks some. That table supplies the V and J calls and clone size; D and trimming were determined from the DNA. The sample holds approximately 50,000 clones, 85% seen once. After removal of 2 bases from V and 4 bases from J, the junction contained 11 bases not matched to a gene. Germline loops: CDR1 SGHKS, CDR2 YYEKEE (reference sequence). CDR3 size: 19 residues. Source material: peripheral blood. The chain recombines TRBV5-5 with TRBJ2-2; 13 nucleotides line up with TRBD2. The TCR sequence derives from a man in his sixties with acute or convalescent COVID-19. The CDR3: CASSFSWTSGRTVTGELFF. In nucleotides, the CDR3 is TGTGCCAGCAGCTTTTCGTGGACTAGCGGGAGAACGGTCACCGGGGAGCTGTTTTTT.